This entry concerns a single T cell receptor (beta chain). This entry comes from a study of T-cell reconstitution after alpha-beta-depleted transplantation in children. TCRbeta library construction was performed incorporating unique molecular identifiers. TCRdb fed the PCR reads into MiXCR, producing one record per CDR3 protein. The sample includes hundreds of thousands of distinct CDR3 sequences, about 15% of them seen just once. Sequenced material: PBMCs from the stem cell graft donor, taken from the stem cell graft. This sequence originates from a human donor who donated a stem cell graft to a child with acute myeloid leukemia.

CDR3 in amino acids: CASSGRLAGGPGHEQYF. DNA for the CDR3: TGTGCCAGCAGCGGAAGACTAGCGGGAGGTCCGGGCCACGAGCAGTACTTC. This rearrangement joins TRBV5-4 to TRBJ2-7, with TRBD2 matching over 13 bases. This CDR3 has 17 residues. CDR1 is SGHNT, CDR2 YYREEE, per germline (reference sequence). Trimming at V came to 4 bases and at J to 5 bases, leaving 12 bases not matched to a gene.